This T cell receptor beta chain was sequenced in a study of OX40 agonist ivuxolimab in advanced cancers. About the full investigation: Ivuxolimab was an agonistic, fully human IgG2 monoclonal antibody directed against OX40 (CD134), a costimulatory receptor. Intravenous ivuxolimab was administered to patients every 2 weeks at six dose levels: 0.01, 0.1, 0.3, 1.5, 3 and 10 mg/kg. Among the roughly 52 dose-escalation patients, about 19 had hepatocellular carcinoma, 15 melanoma, 9 renal cell carcinoma and 9 head and neck cancer. In the dose-escalation cohort, 70% to 90% of patients were male, and the mean age was 60 years with a range of roughly 20 to 79. Patients were allowed to have had prior anti-PD-1, anti-PD-L1 or anti-CTLA-4 therapy, and about 40% of the dose-escalation patients had been treated with checkpoint inhibitors. Partial responses occurred in three dose-escalation patients: two with cutaneous melanoma and one with hepatocellular carcinoma. Peripheral TCRbeta sequencing was intended to test whether TCR sequence diversity was altered and clonal T-cell expansion was caused by ivuxolimab. The monotherapy dose-escalation portion (N of about 57 patients) of the phase I ivuxolimab trial is reported in the paper.

To sequence the TCRbeta CDR3 region, genomic DNA was isolated from the sorted cells. The immunoSEQ Assay was used for sequencing of TCRbeta CDR3 regions. Held by TCRdb, this immuneACCESS table contains in-frame sequences only and omits some clones. Under half of the omission traces to an unresolved V gene where checked; the cause of the rest is unknown. For this sample the table gives under 20,000 clones, of which 78% were detected only once. Under 30% of the sample rests with the top ten. Note on this clone: There is no known antigen for this receptor. Nothing much larger sits one base from this clone, and base qualities are not available.

Patients with autoimmune disease history or receiving systemic immunosuppression were excluded from the trial. Peripheral blood for TCR sequencing was drawn from every dose cohort at baseline, at cycle 4 day 1 and at cycle 7 day 1. The samples were drawn from a first-in-human, open-label, multicenter phase I dose-escalation trial of ivuxolimab. Adults with locally advanced or metastatic head and neck squamous cell, hepatocellular, melanoma or renal cell carcinoma were enrolled in the trial. Before TCR sequencing, CD4+ T cells and CD8+ T cells from peripheral blood were sorted into separate populations. What the study reported, not specific to this receptor: At doses of 0.1 to 3.0 mg/kg, clonal expansion of both CD4+ and CD8+ T cells in blood was seen between baseline and week 6. After ivuxolimab, more expanded clones were found on average in CD8+ T cells than in CD4+ T cells. Low levels of normalized T-cell clonal expansion were also seen in some patients who did not respond. In the 0.1-3.0 mg/kg groups, partial responders were among the patients with the lowest normalized peripheral clonal expansion, particularly in CD8+ T cells. The antigen specificity of the clonally expanded peripheral T cells was not determined.

This receptor was taken from an adult with an advanced solid tumor such as melanoma, head and neck, liver or kidney cancer. The sequences come from CD4+ or CD8+ T cells sorted from blood, collected in a trial of the OX40 agonist ivuxolimab.

The CDR3: CASSLGSVHEQYF. The nucleotide sequence is given as TGTGCCAGCAGTTTAGGGTCAGTCCACGAGCAGTACTTC. The chain couples TRBV6-4 to TRBJ2-7; no D gene call is confident. V is clipped by 5 bases and J by 5 bases, and the sequence between their germline boundaries is 13 bases long. Looking up the germline V gene yields CDR1 MRHNA and CDR2 SNTAGT. The CDR3 contains 13 residues, cysteine and phenylalanine counted. The DNA shown is the 39-base CDR3, in frame from base 1.